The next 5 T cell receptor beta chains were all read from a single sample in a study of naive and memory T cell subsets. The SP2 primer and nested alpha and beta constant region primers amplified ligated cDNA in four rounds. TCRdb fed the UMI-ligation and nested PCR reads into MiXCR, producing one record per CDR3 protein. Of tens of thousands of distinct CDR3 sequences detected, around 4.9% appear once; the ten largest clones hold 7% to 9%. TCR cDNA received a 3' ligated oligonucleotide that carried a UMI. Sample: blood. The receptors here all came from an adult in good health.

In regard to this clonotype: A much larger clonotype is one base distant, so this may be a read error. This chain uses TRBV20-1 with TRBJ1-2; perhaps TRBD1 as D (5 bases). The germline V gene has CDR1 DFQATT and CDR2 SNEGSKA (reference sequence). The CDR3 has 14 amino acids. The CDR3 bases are TGCAGTGCTCAGGAGGGGTCCCCTGGCTATGGCGACACCTTC. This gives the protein CSAQEGSPGYGDTF.

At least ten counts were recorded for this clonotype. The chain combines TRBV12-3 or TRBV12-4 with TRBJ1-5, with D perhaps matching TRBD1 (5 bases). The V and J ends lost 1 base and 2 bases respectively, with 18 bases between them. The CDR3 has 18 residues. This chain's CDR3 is CASSLEPVQGSGNQPQHF. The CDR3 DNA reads TGTGCCAGCAGTTTAGAGCCGGTTCAGGGTTCGGGCAATCAGCCCCAGCATTTT.

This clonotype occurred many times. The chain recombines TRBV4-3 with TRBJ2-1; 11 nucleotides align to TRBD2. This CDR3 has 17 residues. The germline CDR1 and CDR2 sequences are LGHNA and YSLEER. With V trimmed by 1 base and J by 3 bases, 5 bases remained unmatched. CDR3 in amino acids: CASSQGVAGGGYNEQFF. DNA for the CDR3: TGCGCCAGCAGCCAAGGAGTAGCGGGAGGGGGCTACAATGAGCAGTTCTTC.

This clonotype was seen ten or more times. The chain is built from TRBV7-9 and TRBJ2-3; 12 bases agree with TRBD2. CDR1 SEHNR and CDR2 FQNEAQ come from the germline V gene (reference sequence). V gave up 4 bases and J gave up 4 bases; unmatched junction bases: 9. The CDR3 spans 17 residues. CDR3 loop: CASSSRASGRAADTQYF. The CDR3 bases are TGTGCCAGCAGCTCCCGGGCTAGCGGGAGGGCGGCAGATACGCAGTATTTT.

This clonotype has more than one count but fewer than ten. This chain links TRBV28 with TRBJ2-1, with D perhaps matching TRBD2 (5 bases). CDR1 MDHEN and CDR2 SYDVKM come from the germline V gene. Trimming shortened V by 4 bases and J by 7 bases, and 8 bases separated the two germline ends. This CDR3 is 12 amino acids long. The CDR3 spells CASSSAENEQFF. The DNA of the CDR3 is TGTGCCAGCAGTTCAGCGGAGAATGAGCAGTTCTTC.